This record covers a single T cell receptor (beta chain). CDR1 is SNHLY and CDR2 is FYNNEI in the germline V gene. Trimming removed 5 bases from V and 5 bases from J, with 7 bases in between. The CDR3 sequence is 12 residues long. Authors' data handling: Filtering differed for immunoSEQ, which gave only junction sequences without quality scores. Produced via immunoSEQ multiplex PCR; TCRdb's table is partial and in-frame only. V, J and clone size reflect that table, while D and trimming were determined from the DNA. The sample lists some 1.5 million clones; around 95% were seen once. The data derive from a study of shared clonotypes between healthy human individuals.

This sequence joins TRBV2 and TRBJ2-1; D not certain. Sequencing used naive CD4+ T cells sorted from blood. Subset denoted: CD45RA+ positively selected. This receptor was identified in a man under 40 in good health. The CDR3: CASSQFNNEQFF. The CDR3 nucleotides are TGTGCCAGCAGTCAGTTCAACAATGAGCAGTTCTTC.